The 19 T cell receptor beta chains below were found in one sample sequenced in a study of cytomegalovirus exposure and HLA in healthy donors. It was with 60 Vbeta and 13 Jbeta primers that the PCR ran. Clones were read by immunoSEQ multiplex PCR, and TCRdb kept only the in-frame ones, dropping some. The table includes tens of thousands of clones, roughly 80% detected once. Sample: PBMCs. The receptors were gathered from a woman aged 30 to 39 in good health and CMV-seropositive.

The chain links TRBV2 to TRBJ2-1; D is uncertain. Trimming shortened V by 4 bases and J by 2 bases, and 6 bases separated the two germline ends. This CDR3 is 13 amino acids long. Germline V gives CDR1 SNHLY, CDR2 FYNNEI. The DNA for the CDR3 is TGTGCCAGCAGTGTTGTAGCCTACAATGAGCAGTTCTTC. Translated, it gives CASSVVAYNEQFF.

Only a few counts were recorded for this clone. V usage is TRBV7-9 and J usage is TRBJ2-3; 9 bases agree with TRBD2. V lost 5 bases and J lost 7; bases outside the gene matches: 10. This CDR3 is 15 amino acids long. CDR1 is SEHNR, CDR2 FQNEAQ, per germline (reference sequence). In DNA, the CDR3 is TGTGCCAGCAGCCTTATGTATGCGGGAGGGCATACGCAGTATTTT. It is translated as CASSLMYAGGHTQYF.

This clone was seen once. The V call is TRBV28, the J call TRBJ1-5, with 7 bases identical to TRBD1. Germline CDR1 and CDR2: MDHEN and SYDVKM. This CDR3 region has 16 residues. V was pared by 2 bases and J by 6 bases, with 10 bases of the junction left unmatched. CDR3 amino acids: CASSLISGGKGQPQHF. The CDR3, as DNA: TGTGCCAGCAGTTTAATTTCAGGGGGTAAGGGTCAGCCCCAGCATTTT.

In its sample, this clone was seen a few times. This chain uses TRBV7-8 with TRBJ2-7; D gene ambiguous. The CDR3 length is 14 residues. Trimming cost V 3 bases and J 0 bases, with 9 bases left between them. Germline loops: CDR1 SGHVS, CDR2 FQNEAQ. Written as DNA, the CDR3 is TGTGCCAGCAGCTTCACAGCATCCTCCTACGAGCAGTACTTC. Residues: CASSFTASSYEQYF.

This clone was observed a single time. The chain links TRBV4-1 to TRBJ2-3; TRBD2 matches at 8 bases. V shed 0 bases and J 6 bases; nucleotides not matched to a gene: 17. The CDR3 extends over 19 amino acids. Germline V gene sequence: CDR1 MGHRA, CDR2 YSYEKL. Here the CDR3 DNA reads TGCGCCAGCAGCCAAGAAGCCGACTGGATTGGCGGGAGGACGGATACGCAGTATTTT. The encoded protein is CASSQEADWIGGRTDTQYF.

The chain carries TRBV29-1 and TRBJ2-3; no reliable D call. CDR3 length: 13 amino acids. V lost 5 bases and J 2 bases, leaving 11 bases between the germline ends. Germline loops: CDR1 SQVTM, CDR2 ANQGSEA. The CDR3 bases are TGCAGCGTTCGTAGCATTCTCACAGATACGCAGTATTTT. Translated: CSVRSILTDTQYF.

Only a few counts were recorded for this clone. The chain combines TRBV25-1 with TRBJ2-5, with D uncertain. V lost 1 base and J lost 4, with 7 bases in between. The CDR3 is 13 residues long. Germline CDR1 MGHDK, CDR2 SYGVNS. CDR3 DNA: TGTGCCAGCAGTGAATGGGCCTCAGAGACCCAGTACTTC. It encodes CASSEWASETQYF.

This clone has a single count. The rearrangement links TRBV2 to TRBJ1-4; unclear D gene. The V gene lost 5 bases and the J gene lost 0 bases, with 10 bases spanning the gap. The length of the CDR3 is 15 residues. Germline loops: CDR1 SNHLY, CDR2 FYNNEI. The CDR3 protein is CASSIRGATNEKLFF. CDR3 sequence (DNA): TGTGCCAGCAGTATAAGAGGCGCAACTAATGAAAAACTGTTTTTT. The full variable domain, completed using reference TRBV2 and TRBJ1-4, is EPEVTQTPSHQVTQMGQEVILRCVPISNHLYFYWYRQILGQKVEFLVSFYNNEISEKSEIFDDQFSVERPDGSNFTLKIRSTKLEDSAMYFCASSIRGATNEKLFFGSGTQLSVL.

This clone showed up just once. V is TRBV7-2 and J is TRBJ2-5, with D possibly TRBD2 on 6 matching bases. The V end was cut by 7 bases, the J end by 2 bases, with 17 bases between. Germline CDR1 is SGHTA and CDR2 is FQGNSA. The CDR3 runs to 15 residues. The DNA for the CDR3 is TGTGCCAGCAACCCCGGAGGGGCAGCTCAAGAGACCCAGTACTTC. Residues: CASNPGGAAQETQYF.

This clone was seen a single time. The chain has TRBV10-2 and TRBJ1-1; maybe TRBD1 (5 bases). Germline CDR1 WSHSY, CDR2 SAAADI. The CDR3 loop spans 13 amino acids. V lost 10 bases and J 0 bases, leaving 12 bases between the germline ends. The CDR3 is CATAPTVNTEAFF. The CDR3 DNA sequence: TGCGCCACAGCCCCGACAGTGAACACTGAAGCTTTCTTT.

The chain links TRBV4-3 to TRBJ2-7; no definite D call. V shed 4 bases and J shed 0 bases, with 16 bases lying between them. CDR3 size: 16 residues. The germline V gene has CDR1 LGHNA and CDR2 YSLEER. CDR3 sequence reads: CASSLTHAGLSYEQYF. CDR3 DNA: TGCGCCAGCAGCCTAACTCACGCAGGTCTCTCCTACGAGCAGTACTTC.

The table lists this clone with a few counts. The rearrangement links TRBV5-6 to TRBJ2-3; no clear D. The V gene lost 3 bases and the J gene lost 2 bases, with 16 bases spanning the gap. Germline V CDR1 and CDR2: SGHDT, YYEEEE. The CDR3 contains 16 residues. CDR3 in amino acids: CASSSVEFTSTDTQYF. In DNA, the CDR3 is TGTGCCAGCAGCTCCGTCGAGTTTACGTCCACAGATACGCAGTATTTT.

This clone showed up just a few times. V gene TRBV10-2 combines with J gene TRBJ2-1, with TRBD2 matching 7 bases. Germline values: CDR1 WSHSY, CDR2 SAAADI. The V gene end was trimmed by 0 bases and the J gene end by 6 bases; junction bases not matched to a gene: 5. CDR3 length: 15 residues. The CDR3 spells CASSESGGRGNEQFF. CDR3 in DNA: TGCGCCAGCAGTGAGTCGGGCGGGAGAGGCAATGAGCAGTTCTTC.

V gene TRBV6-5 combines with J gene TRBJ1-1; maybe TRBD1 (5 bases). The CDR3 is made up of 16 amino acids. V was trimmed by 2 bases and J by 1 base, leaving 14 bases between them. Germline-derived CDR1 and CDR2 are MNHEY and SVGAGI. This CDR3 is CASSYAKGVSNTEAFF. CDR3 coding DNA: TGTGCCAGCAGTTACGCAAAAGGGGTTTCGAACACTGAAGCTTTCTTT.

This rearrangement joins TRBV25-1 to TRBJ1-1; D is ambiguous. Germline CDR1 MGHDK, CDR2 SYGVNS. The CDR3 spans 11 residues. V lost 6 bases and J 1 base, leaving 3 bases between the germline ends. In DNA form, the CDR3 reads TGTGCCAGCAGACAGAACACTGAAGCTTTCTTT. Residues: CASRQNTEAFF.

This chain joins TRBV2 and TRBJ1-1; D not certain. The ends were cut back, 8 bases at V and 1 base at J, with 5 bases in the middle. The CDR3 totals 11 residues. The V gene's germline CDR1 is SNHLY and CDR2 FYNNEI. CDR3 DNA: TGTGCCAGCGGAGAGAACACTGAAGCTTTCTTT. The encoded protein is CASGENTEAFF.

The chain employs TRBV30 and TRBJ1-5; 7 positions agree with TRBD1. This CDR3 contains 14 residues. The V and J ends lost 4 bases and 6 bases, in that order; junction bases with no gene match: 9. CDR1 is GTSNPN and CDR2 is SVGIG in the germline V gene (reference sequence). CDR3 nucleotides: TGTGCCTGGAACGGGAAGGGGGCGGGTCAGCCCCAGCATTTT. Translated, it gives CAWNGKGAGQPQHF. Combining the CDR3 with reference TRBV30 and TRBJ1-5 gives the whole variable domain SQTIHQWPATLVQPVGSPLSLECTVEGTSNPNLYWYRQAAGRGLQLLFYSVGIGQISSEVPQNLSASRPQDRQFILSSKKLLLSDSGFYLCAWNGKGAGQPQHFGDGTRLSIL.

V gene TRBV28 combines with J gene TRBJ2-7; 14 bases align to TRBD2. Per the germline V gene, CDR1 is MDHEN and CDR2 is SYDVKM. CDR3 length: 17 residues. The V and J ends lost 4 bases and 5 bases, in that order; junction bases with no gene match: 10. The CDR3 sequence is CASSSDGTSGSINEQYF. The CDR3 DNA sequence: TGTGCCAGCAGTTCCGACGGGACTAGCGGGAGTATTAACGAGCAGTACTTC.

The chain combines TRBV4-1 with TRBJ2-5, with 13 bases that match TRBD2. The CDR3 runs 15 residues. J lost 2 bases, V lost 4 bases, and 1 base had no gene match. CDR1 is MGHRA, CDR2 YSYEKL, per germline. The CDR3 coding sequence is TGCGCCAGCAGCCCGGGACTAGCGGGACAAGAGACCCAGTACTTC. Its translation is CASSPGLAGQETQYF.